These T cell receptor beta chains were read from a single sample in a study of blood T cell repertoires in COVID-19. Libraries were prepared by immunoSEQ multiplex PCR; TCRdb keeps only in-frame clonotypes and omits some of them. The profile covers approximately 100,000 clones, with around 84% appearing a single time and more than 30% taken by the ten largest. Sequences were obtained from peripheral blood. These receptors all stem from an elderly man with acute or convalescent COVID-19. CDR3s include the opening cysteine and the closing phenylalanine or tryptophan.

CDR3 protein	V gene	J gene
CARVPQVGTSGRGGELFF	TRBV24-1	TRBJ2-2
CAWTLVGAEAFF	TRBV30	TRBJ1-1
CASSRGLAGPNEQFF	TRBV11-1	TRBJ2-1
CAWIRGVGYTF	TRBV30	TRBJ1-2
CASSRQKVGDTQYF	TRBV5-1	TRBJ2-3
CASSLEVNRASNEQYF	TRBV5-1	TRBJ2-7
CASSSDRGLSYEQYF	TRBV18	TRBJ2-7
CASSLRESSGNTIYF	TRBV6-5	TRBJ1-3
CAGDRGNYGYTF	TRBV7-9	TRBJ1-2
CASSLLGGRGTEAFF	TRBV28	TRBJ1-1
CASSSIADNEQFF	TRBV7-3	TRBJ2-1
CASSKDRGLYGYTF	TRBV11-2	TRBJ1-2
CASSLGGLAGGNSGELFF	TRBV5-6	TRBJ2-2
CASSRGQGFQPQHF	TRBV28	TRBJ1-5
CASSLVFRGTGQHYEQYF	TRBV7-8	TRBJ2-7
CASQGYTEAFF	TRBV4-1	TRBJ1-1
CASSTQENTEAFF	TRBV11-1	TRBJ1-1
CASSLLVTGDDEQYF	TRBV6-2/TRBV6-3	TRBJ2-7
CASSWILGDSGNTIYF	TRBV7-2	TRBJ1-3
CAWSVLRNGELFF	TRBV30	TRBJ2-2
CAISDQGVRDTQYF	TRBV10-3	TRBJ2-3
CAWSVPRRRDRESTGELFF	TRBV30	TRBJ2-2
CASSQGQSNYGYTF	TRBV3-1/TRBV3-2	TRBJ1-2
CASIPRAGGRDEQFF	TRBV28	TRBJ2-1
CASSHGLAAIQETQYF	TRBV3-1/TRBV3-2	TRBJ2-5
CASSRDRGNQPQHF	TRBV28	TRBJ1-5
CASSQLGTAGANVLTF	TRBV4-2	TRBJ2-6
CAWSVQGTNYGYTF	TRBV30	TRBJ1-2
CASSLEHQNIQYF	TRBV7-9	TRBJ2-4
CASSFKLAGVDEQFF	TRBV28	TRBJ2-1
CASSIRPRDTIYF	TRBV19	TRBJ1-3
CASSSTLAGGPREQFF	TRBV11-3	TRBJ2-1
CASSDDRQGELTDTQYF	TRBV2	TRBJ2-3
CASSHPLGQHISGNTIYF	TRBV3-1/TRBV3-2	TRBJ1-3
CASSLVVAATYEQYF	TRBV5-6	TRBJ2-7
CASSRQGYNSPLHF	TRBV2	TRBJ1-6
CSVYGTGSSEQFF	TRBV29-1	TRBJ2-1
CASSLMPGQYTNEQFF	TRBV3-1/TRBV3-2	TRBJ2-1
CASSIDRGTAPYEQYF	TRBV19	TRBJ2-7
CASSLADRRGTGNTIYF	TRBV28	TRBJ1-3
CASSYTSGGPYEQYF	TRBV6-2/TRBV6-3	TRBJ2-7
CASSAPRGSYNEQFF	TRBV25-1	TRBJ2-1
CASSYTGFSSYEQYF	TRBV28	TRBJ2-7
CASSLMAGSTDTQYF	TRBV5-1	TRBJ2-3
CATSRFSTYNEQFF	TRBV15	TRBJ2-1
CASSQGDTNTEAFF	TRBV3-1/TRBV3-2	TRBJ1-1
CASSGPAGGDEQFF	TRBV25-1	TRBJ2-1
CASSPPGDLAYEQYF	TRBV18	TRBJ2-7
CASTQGAGGNEKLFF	TRBV6-5	TRBJ1-4
CASSQELAGGSYEQYF	TRBV5-1	TRBJ2-7